This T cell receptor beta chain appears in the sequencing data of a study of cytomegalovirus exposure and HLA in healthy donors (TCRdb year 2017). Broadly, across the study: According to an earlier analysis of several hundred of the donors, 150 million to 200 million T cells yielded 117 million unique TCR beta sequences and roughly 280 Gb of sequence data. A later analysis re-examined previously published TCR beta repertoires from more than 600 donors and added high-resolution HLA genotyping to investigate patterns of TCR occurrence. Of the roughly 430 genotyped donors, 81% fell in the genetic ancestry cluster associated with self-reported Caucasian donors. Every discovery cohort repertoire had been produced on one sequencing platform. Typing coverage differed by locus: A, B, C, DRB1 and DQB1 were typed in roughly 629-630 donors, DQA1 in roughly 510, DPA1 in some 610, and DPB1 in approximately 450. Approximately 300 gigabases of sequencing data and approximately 92 million unique TCR sequences made up an early release that covered several hundred HLA-typed donors. An earlier analysis of some 600 of the donors applied high-throughput TCR beta sequencing to assess whether each TCR beta V gene segment acted as functional or pseudogenic. In the later analysis, no new phenotypic data were used to find candidate immune exposures; instead, reliance was placed on TCR beta sequences and their occurrence across donors. The study was designed to test whether signatures of past pathogen exposure could be identified by cataloging public T cell receptors. In addition to the first cohort of about 650 subjects, a separate validation cohort of 100 to 150 different subjects was used. About five DR-DQ haplotypes were treated as single units for association and clustering because of strong linkage in the cohort. Donor age, sex, ethnicity and CMV serostatus were compiled together with the repertoire data. The study used immunosequencing to profile the T cell repertoires of hundreds of subjects and linked those repertoires to cytomegalovirus serostatus. To predict cytomegalovirus infection status, the study brought together high-throughput TCR immunosequencing, statistical association of individual TCRs with disease status, and machine learning. Class I and class II HLA loci were covered by the typing at four-digit resolution. Genome-wide SNP genotypes for about 55% of the roughly 670 donors were used in a later genetic analysis, which treated that subset as a discovery cohort. Among roughly 400 genotyped donors of the cohort, an average of approximately 240,000 unique TCR beta nucleotide sequences was sequenced per donor, of which 15% to 20% were non-productive. Study-wide conclusions, independent of this receptor: Because some donors lacked HLA typing at each locus, the association tests relied only on the typed subset. Because counts were too low, around 17 rarely observed V segments, including chromosome 9 orphons, were left out of the earlier analysis of a few hundred of the donors. A few of the identified cytomegalovirus-associated TCR beta chains were confirmed in vitro to be specific for cytomegalovirus antigens. In a later analysis, HLA-associated TCR beta chains showed more clonal expansion and lower generation probabilities than non-associated chains that were equally common. For the cohort, immune exposure information was limited to CMV serostatus. A later genetic analysis reported fewer N-insertions in productive TCRs among donors in an Asian-associated ancestry cluster than the roughly 670-donor mean. Most TCR sequences were observed very rarely across donors, whereas some public TCRs were present in many individuals. A later analysis found that TCR association rates varied across HLA loci, with DRB1 alleles showing the most associated TCRs and HLA-C alleles the fewest. Only TCR beta chains were sequenced in this cohort, and the absence of alpha or paired-chain data limited detectable features. In an earlier analysis of more than 450 of the donors, most TCR beta V segments were observed in productive rearrangements about 90% or about 30% of the time, broadly matching IMGT annotations. Strong co-occurrence of HLA alleles, especially DR and DQ, made assigning TCR associations to individual alleles difficult. According to a later analysis, parvovirus B19, influenza, CMV and Epstein-Barr virus appeared linked to several top co-occurrence clusters. Linkage disequilibrium might explain the correlated functional status among segregating V segments, but an unknown experimental factor could not be ruled out. In the study, approximately 150 TCR beta chains were listed as associated with cytomegalovirus. The sequencing pipeline was judged likely to have produced a cluster of highly shared sequence variants as a technical artifact. Roughly uniform sequencing depth across donors was assumed in presence/absence analyses, although this assumption may not hold. In a later genetic analysis, a missense DCLRE1C variant was associated with V-gene and J-gene trimming of TCR beta chains, and the association was replicated in an independent cohort. The classifier was reported to diagnose cytomegalovirus status with high specificity and sensitivity in both the original cohort and the validation cohort. In a later analysis, most CMV-associated TCR beta chains were found to appear HLA-restricted, with HLA associations seemingly driven largely by CMV exposure. Some IMGT-functional V segments, including TRBV6-2 and TRBV6-3, could not be told apart with the 87-base-pair reads, so those segments were excluded. A further reported finding was that TCR beta sequences accurately predicted the HLA-A and HLA-B alleles for most subjects in the first cohort. Specific HLA alleles were associated with 18,000 or so TCR beta sequences at a false discovery rate of 0.05 in a later analysis. The authors suggested that the approach could potentially be generalized to other disease states and immunological phenotypes.

Libraries came from the immunoSEQ multiplex PCR assay. For the multiplex PCR, a mixture combining 60 forward primers for TCR Vbeta segments and 13 reverse primers for TCR Jbeta segments was used. The CDR3 region of rearranged TCR beta genes was amplified from genomic DNA by a multiplex PCR assay. Amplified TCR beta libraries were sequenced as 87-base-pair reads on the Illumina HiSeq System. The study's processing was this. In a later analysis, some 80 million unique TCR beta chains were counted across the approximately 670 repertoires, and roughly 11 million of these chains were shared by at least two donors. To remove PCR and sequencing errors, raw reads were error-corrected and collapsed into unique sequences using a nearest-neighbor algorithm that merged closely related sequences. To assign V, D and J gene segments, CDR3 sequences were aligned to IMGT reference sequences. For a sequence to be retained, a match of at least six nucleotides to both a V gene segment and a J gene segment was required. A rearrangement was called productive if the CDR3 had no stop codons and remained in frame with V and J, and every other rearrangement was called non-productive. Following IMGT convention, CDR3 was defined as the stretch from the second conserved V-encoded cysteine up to the conserved J-encoded phenylalanine. The earlier analysis of 450 to 750 of the donors excluded any sequence lacking an unambiguous match to a single V gene segment. In an earlier analysis of several hundred of the donors, a V segment was called functional when productive rearrangements were above 56.7%, and segregating when the standard deviation between donors exceeded 5%. A statistical classification framework was built for diagnosing cytomegalovirus status from the catalog of TCR beta chain sequences. A later analysis assigned V and J genes by comparing TCR nucleotide sequences with IMGT/GENE-DB human TR gene sequences. In a later analysis, CDR3 sequences and most-parsimonious VDJ recombination scenarios were assigned using the TCRdist pipeline. In a later analysis, each TCR beta chain was defined by its CDR3 amino acid sequence together with its V-gene family, and reads lacking a unique V-gene family were excluded. To address suspected cross-contamination and a sequencing artifact, a later analysis removed approximately 600 highly shared, low-generation-probability nucleotide sequences. In a later analysis, a clonal expansion index for each public chain was calculated from normalized within-repertoire ranks of inferred template counts. A later analysis computed generation probabilities with a VDJ recombination model fitted to out-of-frame rearrangements, and checked the results against IGoR. In a later analysis, TCR-TCR, TCR-HLA and TCR-CMV co-occurrence was scored with hypergeometric tests, and a repertoire-size bias correction was applied to TCR pairs. False discovery rates were estimated in a later analysis by permuting HLA or CMV assignments 20 times. In a later analysis, co-occurring TCRs were grouped using DBSCAN, with TCRdist sequence similarity added in when clustering inside HLA-allele-positive subsets. Co-occurrence clustering excluded repertoires with fewer than 30,000 or more than 120,000 public chains, plus five with anomalous nucleotide sharing. TCRdb's version of the immuneACCESS table is confined to in-frame rearrangements and falls short of the full clone set. An unresolved V gene accounts for under half of the shortfall where checked; the remainder is of unknown origin. That table is the source of V, J and clone size, and D and trimming were worked out from the DNA. A total of roughly 92,000 clones appear in this sample, less than 10% of them only once. In total, the top ten clones hold 2.3% of the sample.

This clone appeared a few times. Its antigen target is currently unknown. No much larger clonotype is one base removed from it; base qualities were not supplied. The cohort comprised fewer than 750 healthy bone marrow donors. At the time of sampling, every cohort member was nominally healthy, though immune exposures that went unrecorded were likely present. The donor tested CMV seronegative, placing the donor among the roughly 350 seronegative members of the cohort. A peripheral blood sample was collected from each donor, and TCR beta sequencing was performed on peripheral blood mononuclear cells. The Qiagen DNeasy Blood Extraction Kit was used to extract genomic DNA from the blood cell samples. After removal of 6 bases from V and 0 bases from J, the junction retains 8 bases not matched to a gene. The CDR1 and CDR2 encoded by the germline V gene (reference sequence) are MNHNY and SVGAGI. The cysteine opens and the phenylalanine closes a CDR3 of 16 amino acids. The only DNA kept is the CDR3, 48 bases in frame from the first base.

Source material: PBMCs. The V and J segments used are TRBV6-6 and TRBJ1-3; TRBD1 fits 7 bases in the junction. The source of this sequence is a man between 45 and 60 years old in good health and CMV-seronegative. The DNA sequence follows: TGTGCCAGCAGCCCCGGAAGGGGGCGCTCTGGAAACACCATATATTTT. It specifies CASSPGRGRSGNTIYF.